This T cell receptor (beta chain) appears in the sequencing data of a study of regulatory T cells in long-lasting Graves disease. As for time point: persistent/refractory GD, antithyroid drugs over 5 years with positive TRAb. The TCR library was prepared using RNA isolated from PBMCs. Study-level points and caveats: Among the persistent patients, 2,500 to 3,500 public clonotypes were shared, more than the approximately 970 shared among new patients.

A note on this clonotype: Antigen: not known.

Building the TCR beta libraries relied on iRepertoire HTBI primers, and CDR3 regions underwent Arm-PCR. TCRdb itself ran the multiplex PCR reads through MiXCR, one entry per CDR3 protein. The sample holds under 350,000 distinct CDR3 sequences; more than 20% are singletons and the top ten take roughly 56%. This CDR3 comprises 13 residues. Germline V gene data show CDR1 as KGHSH and CDR2 as LQKENI. The ends were cut back, 6 bases at V and 3 bases at J, with 11 bases in the middle. V and J are TRBV18 and TRBJ1-2; D is undetermined. This TCR was recovered from a female donor with Graves disease. Specimen: peripheral blood mononuclear cells (PBMCs), collected when the disease was refractory, from a patient treated with antithyroid drugs. CDR3 residues: CASSPADDYGYTF. DNA of the CDR3: TGTGCCAGCTCCCCAGCGGACGACTATGGCTACACCTTC.